This T cell receptor (beta chain) derives from a study of neurological immune-mediated disorders. Germline assignment: CDR1 SGHRS and CDR2 YFSETQ. The CDR3 consists of 14 residues. Trimming stripped 0 bases from V and 4 bases from J, with 10 bases between. Findings of the study overall: One related-CDR3 cluster, identified by phylogenetic grouping, held the repertoires of 18 of 34 multiple sclerosis patients and was a possible signature. Whereas HTLV-1-associated myelopathy showed the most TCR clonal expansion, multiple sclerosis showed the least, with levels below those of healthy controls.

MiXCR, applied by TCRdb to the 5' RACE reads, yields one record per CDR3 protein. The table lists about 66,000 distinct CDR3 sequences, 4.5% of them singletons. Details on this clonotype: Its antigen is as yet unknown.

This clonotype was sampled from a man in his thirties or forties with multiple sclerosis. This chain joins TRBV5-1 and TRBJ1-1, with TRBD1 as a possible D gene (6 bases). Sequencing was done on a sample of PBMCs. The CDR3, as DNA: TGCGCCAGCAGCTTGGACAGGACAGTCACTGAAGCTTTCTTT. It yields the protein CASSLDRTVTEAFF.